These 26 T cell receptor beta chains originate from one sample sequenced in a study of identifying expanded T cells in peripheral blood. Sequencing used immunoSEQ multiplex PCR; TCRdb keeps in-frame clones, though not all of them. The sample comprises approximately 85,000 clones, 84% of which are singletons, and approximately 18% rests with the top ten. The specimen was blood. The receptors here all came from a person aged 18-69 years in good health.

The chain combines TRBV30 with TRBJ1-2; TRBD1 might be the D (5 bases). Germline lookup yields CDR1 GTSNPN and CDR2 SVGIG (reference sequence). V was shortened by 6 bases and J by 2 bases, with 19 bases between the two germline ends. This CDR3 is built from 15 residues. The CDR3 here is CACPEVGALNYGYTF. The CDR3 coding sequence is TGTGCCTGCCCCGAGGTTGGGGCACTGAACTATGGCTACACCTTC. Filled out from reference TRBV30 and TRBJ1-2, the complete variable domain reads SQTIHQWPATLVQPVGSPLSLECTVEGTSNPNLYWYRQAAGRGLQLLFYSVGIGQISSEVPQNLSASRPQDRQFILSSKKLLLSDSGFYLCACPEVGALNYGYTFGSGTRLTVV.

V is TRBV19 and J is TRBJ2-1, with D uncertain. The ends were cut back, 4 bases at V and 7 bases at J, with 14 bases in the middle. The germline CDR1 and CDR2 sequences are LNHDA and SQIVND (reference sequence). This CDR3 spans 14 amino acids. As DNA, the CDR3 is TGTGCCAGTAGTAGTATGGTGTCGGCAAATGAGCAGTTCTTC. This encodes CASSSMVSANEQFF.

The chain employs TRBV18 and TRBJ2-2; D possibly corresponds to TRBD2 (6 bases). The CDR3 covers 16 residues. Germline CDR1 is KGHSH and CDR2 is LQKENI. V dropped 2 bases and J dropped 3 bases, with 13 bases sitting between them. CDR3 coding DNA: TGTGCCAGCTCACCAGAGAATAGCGGATACACCGGGGAGCTGTTTTTT. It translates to CASSPENSGYTGELFF.

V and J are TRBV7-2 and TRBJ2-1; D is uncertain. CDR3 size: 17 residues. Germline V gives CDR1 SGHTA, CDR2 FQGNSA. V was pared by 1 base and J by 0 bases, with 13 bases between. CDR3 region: CASSLVGLTSSYNEQFF. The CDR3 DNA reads TGTGCCAGCAGCTTAGTAGGGCTAACAAGCTCCTACAATGAGCAGTTCTTC.

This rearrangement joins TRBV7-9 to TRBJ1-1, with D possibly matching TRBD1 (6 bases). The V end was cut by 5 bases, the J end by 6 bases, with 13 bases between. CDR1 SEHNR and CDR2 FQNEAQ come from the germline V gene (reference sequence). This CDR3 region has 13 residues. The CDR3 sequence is CASSNLQGSEAFF. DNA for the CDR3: TGTGCCAGCAGCAATTTACAGGGATCTGAAGCTTTCTTT.

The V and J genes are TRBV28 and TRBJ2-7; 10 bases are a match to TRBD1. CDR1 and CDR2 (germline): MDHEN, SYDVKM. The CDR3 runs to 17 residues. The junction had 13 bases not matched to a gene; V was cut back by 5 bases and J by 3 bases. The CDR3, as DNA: TGTGCCAGCAGTCAGTTCCAGGGGACAGGGGTAAGCTACGAGCAGTACTTC. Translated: CASSQFQGTGVSYEQYF.

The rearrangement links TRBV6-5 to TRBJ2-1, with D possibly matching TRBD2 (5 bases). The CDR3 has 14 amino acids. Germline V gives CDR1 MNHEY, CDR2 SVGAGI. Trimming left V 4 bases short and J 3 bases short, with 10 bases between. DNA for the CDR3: TGTGCCAGCAGTTCCGGACTCGACTACAATGAGCAGTTCTTC. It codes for CASSSGLDYNEQFF.

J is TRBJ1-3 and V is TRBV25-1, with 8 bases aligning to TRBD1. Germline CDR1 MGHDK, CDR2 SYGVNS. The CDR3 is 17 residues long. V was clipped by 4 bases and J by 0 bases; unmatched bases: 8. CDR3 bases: TGTGCCAGCAGTGTTTCGCAGGGGGCCGGCTCTGGAAACACCATATATTTT. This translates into CASSVSQGAGSGNTIYF.

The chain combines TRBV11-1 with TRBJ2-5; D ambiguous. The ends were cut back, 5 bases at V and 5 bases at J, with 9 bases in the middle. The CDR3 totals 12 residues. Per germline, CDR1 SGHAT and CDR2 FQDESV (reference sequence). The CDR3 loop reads CASSQDRETQYF. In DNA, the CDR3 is TGTGCCAGCAGCCAGGACCGGGAGACCCAGTACTTC.

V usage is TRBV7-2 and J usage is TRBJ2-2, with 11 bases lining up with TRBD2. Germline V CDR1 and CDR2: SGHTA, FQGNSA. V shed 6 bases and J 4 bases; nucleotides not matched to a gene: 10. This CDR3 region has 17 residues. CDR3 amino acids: CASSYGSTSGSTGELFF. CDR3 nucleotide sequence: TGTGCCAGCAGTTACGGAAGTACTAGCGGGAGCACCGGGGAGCTGTTTTTT.

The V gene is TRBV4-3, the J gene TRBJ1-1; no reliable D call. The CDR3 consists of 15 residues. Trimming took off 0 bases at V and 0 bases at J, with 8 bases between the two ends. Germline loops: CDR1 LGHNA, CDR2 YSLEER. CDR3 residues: CASSQDPGMNTEAFF. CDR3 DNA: TGCGCCAGCAGCCAAGATCCAGGTATGAACACTGAAGCTTTCTTT.

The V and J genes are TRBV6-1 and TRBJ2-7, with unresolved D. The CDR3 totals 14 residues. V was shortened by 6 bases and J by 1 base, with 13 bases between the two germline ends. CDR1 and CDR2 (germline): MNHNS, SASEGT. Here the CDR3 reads CASSVNPRSYEQYF. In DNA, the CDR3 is TGTGCCAGCAGCGTTAACCCGAGGTCCTACGAGCAGTACTTC.

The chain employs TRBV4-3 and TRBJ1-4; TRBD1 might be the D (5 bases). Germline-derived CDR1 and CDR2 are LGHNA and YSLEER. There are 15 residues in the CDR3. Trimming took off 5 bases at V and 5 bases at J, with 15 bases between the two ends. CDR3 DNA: TGCGCCAGCAGCGGACGGGACGTTAAAAATGAAAAACTGTTTTTT. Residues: CASSGRDVKNEKLFF.

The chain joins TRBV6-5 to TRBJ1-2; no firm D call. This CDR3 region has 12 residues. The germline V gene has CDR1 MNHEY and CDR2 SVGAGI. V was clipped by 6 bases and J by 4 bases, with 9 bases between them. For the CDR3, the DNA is TGTGCCAGCAGGGTAGGAGTCTATGGCTACACCTTC. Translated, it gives CASRVGVYGYTF.

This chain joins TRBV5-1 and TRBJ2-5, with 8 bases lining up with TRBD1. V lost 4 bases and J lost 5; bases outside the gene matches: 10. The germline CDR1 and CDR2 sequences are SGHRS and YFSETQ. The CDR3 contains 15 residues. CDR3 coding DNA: TGCGCCAGCAGCCCTCGGACAGGGCCGGGGGAGACCCAGTACTTC. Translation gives CASSPRTGPGETQYF.

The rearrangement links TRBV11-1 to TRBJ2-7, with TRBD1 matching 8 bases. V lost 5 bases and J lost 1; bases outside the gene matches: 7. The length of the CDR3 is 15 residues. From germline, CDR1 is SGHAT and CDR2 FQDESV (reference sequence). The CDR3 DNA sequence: TGTGCCAGCAGCGTCGACAGGGGCAGTTCCTACGAGCAGTACTTC. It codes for CASSVDRGSSYEQYF.

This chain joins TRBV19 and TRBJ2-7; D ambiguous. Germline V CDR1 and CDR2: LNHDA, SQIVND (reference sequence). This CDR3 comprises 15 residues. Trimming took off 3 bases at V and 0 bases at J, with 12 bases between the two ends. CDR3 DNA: TGTGCCAGTAGTATCGATGTGGGTCGCTCCTACGAGCAGTACTTC. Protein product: CASSIDVGRSYEQYF.

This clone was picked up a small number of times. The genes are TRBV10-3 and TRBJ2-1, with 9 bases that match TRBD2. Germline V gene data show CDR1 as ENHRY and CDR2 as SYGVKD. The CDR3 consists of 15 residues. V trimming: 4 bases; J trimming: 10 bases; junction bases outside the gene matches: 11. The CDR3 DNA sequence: TGTGCCATCAGTGTAAGACTAGCGGACAGCGGGGAGCAGTTCTTC. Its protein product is CAISVRLADSGEQFF.

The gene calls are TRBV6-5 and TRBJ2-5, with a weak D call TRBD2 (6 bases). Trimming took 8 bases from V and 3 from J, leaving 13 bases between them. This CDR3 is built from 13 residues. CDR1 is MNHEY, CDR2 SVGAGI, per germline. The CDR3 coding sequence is TGTGCCAGCCGCGATAGCGGTAAAGAGACCCAGTACTTC. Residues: CASRDSGKETQYF.

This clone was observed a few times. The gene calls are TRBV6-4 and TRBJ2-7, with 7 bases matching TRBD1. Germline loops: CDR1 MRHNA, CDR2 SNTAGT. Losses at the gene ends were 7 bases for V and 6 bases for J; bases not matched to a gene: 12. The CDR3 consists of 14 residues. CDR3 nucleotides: TGTGCCAGCACCCGGAGGACAGGCCCCAGCGAGCAGTACTTC. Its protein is CASTRRTGPSEQYF.

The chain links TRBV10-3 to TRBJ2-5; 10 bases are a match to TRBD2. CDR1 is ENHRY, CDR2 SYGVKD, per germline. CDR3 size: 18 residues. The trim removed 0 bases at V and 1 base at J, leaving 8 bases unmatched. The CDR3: CAISESEEREGPQETQYF. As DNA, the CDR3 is TGTGCCATCAGTGAGTCCGAAGAGCGGGAGGGCCCCCAAGAGACCCAGTACTTC.

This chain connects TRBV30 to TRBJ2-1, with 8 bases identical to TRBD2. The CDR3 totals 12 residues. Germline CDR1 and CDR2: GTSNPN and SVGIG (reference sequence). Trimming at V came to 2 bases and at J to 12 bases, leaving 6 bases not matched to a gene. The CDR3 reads CAWSKREIVQFF. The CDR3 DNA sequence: TGTGCCTGGAGTAAGCGGGAGATAGTGCAGTTCTTC.

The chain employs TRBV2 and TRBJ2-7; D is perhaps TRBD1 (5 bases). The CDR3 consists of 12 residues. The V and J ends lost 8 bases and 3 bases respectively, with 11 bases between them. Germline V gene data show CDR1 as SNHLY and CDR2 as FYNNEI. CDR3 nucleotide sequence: TGTGCCAGCTGCCAGGGTTTCTACGAGCAGTACTTC. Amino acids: CASCQGFYEQYF.

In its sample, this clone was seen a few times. The CDR3 DNA reads as TGTGCCAGCAGTCGGGACAGGGGGCGGGAGACCCAGTACTTC. Protein: CASSRDRGRETQYF. The V call is TRBV7-2, the J call TRBJ2-5, with 12 positions matching TRBD1. This CDR3 contains 14 residues. V was clipped by 6 bases and J by 5 bases; unmatched bases: 4. Per germline, CDR1 SGHTA and CDR2 FQGNSA.

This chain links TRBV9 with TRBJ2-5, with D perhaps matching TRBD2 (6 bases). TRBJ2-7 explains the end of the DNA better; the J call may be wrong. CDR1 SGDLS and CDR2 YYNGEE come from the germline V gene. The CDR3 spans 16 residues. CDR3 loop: CADARAGRARPYEQYF. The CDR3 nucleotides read TGTGCCGACGCCAGGGCGGGGCGAGCTCGACCCTACGAGCAGTACTTC.

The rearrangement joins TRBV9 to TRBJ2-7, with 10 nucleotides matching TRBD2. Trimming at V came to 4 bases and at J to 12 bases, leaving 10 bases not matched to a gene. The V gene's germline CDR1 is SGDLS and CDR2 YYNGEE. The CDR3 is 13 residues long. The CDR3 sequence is CASSTGLAAFPYF. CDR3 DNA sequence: TGTGCCAGCAGCACAGGACTAGCGGCATTCCCGTACTTC.